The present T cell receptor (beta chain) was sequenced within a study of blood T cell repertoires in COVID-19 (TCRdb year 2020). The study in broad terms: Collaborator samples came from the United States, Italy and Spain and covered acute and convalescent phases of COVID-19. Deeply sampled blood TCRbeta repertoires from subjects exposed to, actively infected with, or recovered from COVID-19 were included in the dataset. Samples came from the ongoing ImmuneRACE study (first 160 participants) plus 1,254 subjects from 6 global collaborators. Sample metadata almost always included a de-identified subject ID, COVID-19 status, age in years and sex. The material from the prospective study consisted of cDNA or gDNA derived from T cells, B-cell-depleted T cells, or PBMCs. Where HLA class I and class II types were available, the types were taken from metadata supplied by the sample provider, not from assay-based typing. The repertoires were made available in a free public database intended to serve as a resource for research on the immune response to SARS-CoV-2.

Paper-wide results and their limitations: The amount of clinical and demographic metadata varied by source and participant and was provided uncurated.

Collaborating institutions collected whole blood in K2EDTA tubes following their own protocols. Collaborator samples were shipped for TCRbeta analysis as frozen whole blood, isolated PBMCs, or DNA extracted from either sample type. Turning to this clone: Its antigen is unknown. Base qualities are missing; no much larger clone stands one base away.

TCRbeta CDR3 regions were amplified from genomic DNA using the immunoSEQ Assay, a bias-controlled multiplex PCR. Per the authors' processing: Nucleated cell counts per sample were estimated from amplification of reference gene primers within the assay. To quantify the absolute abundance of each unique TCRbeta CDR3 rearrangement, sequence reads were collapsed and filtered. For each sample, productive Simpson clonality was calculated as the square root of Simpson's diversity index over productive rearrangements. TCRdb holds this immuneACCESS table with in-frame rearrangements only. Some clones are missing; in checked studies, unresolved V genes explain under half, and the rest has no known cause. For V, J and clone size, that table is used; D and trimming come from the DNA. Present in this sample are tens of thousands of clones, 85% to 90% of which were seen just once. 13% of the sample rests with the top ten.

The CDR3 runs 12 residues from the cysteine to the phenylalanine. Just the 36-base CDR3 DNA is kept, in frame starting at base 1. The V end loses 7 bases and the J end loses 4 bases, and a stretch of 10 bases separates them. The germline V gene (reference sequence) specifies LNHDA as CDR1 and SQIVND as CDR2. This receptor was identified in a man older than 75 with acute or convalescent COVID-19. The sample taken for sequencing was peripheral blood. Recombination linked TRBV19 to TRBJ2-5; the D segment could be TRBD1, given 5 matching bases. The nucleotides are TGTGCCAGTAACAGGCTTGGAGAGACCCAGTACTTC. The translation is CASNRLGETQYF. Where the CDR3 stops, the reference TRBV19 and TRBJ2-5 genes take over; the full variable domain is DGGITQSPKYLFRKEGQNVTLSCEQNLNHDAMYWYRQDPGQGLRLIYYSQIVNDFQKGDIAEGYSVSREKKESFPLTVTSAQKNPTAFYLCASNRLGETQYFGPGTRLLVL.